Listed here is a single T cell receptor (beta chain). The source of the sample is a study of blood T cell repertoires in COVID-19. Study as a whole: Samples taken during acute and convalescent COVID-19 were collected in the United States, Italy and Spain.

This CDR3 region has 15 residues. The ends were cut back, 0 bases at V and 5 bases at J, with 14 bases in the middle. Germline CDR1 and CDR2: SGHTS and YDEGEE. For recovered donors of Cohort 3, there were two negative PCRs, clearance, or symptom resolution. Authors' methods: How many nucleated cells were present was estimated from reference gene primer amplification. Sequenced by immunoSEQ multiplex PCR; TCRdb stores in-frame clones only, minus some. Clone size and the V and J calls come from that table; the DNA yielded D and trimming. The sample has 220,000 or so clones; 82% are singletons. The sequenced sample consisted of PBMCs or T cells enriched from blood (not recorded which). The source is a woman aged 60 to 75 who had recovered from COVID-19. The rearrangement links TRBV5-8 to TRBJ1-2; weak D call: TRBD1 (5 bases). This CDR3 is CASSLGRGNNYGYTF. Written as DNA, the CDR3 is TGTGCCAGCAGCTTGGGTCGGGGGAATAATTATGGCTACACCTTC.